This section outlines one TCR beta chain sequence together with its context. Some clones are missing from TCRdb's copy, which holds only in-frame ones; the method was immunoSEQ multiplex PCR. The profile shows approximately 21,000 clones, 55% to 70% of them singletons. Trimming cost V 0 bases and J 7 bases, with 13 bases left between them. The length of the CDR3 is 14 residues. The germline V gene has CDR1 SGDLS and CDR2 YYNGEE. Each mixed lymphocyte reaction held some 200,000 CFSE-labeled responders and some 200,000 irradiated violet-dye-labeled stimulators. The data were obtained in a study of graft-versus-host responses after intestinal transplantation. Study-level points and caveats: Peak levels of circulating GvH clones tracked with early post-transplant HvG declines. In patients with graft-donor T cell macrochimerism, allograft graft-versus-host to host-versus-graft clonal ratios were high.

Here the sequenced sample was alloreactive CD4+ T cells from a mixed lymphocyte reaction culture, taken before intestinal transplant. Subset denoted: CFSE-low proliferating T cells sorted from roughly six-day pre-transplant mixed lymphocyte reaction (GvH or HvG direction). This sequence joins TRBV9 and TRBJ1-1; D not certain. The source of this sequence is a human patient who received an intestinal transplant. The CDR3 sequence: CASSVVPIPGEAFF. Here the CDR3 DNA reads TGTGCCAGCAGCGTAGTACCTATCCCCGGTGAAGCTTTCTTT.